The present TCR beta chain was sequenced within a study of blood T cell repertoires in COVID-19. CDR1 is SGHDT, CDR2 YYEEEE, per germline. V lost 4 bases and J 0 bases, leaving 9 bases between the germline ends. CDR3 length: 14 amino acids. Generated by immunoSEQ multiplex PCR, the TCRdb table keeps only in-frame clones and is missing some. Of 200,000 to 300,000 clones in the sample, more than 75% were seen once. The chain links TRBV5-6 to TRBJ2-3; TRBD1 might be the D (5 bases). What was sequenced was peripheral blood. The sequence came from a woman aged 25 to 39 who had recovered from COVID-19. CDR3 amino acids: CASSRGTSTDTQYF. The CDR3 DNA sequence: TGTGCCAGCAGCAGGGGTACTAGCACAGATACGCAGTATTTT.